Here is one T cell receptor beta chain with its context. This sample was included in a study of blood T cell repertoires in COVID-19. About the study: The United States, Italy and Spain were the sources of the acute and convalescent COVID-19 samples. PBMCs, B-cell-depleted T cells, or T cells provided the cDNA or gDNA that made up the material.

Original data processing: Estimation of nucleated cell counts was performed using reference gene primer amplification. Assay used: immunoSEQ multiplex PCR; TCRdb lists only in-frame clones, some missing. Clonal size and the V and J genes are those of that table, whereas D and trimming came from the DNA. The table shows fewer than 250,000 clones, with 84% occurring only once. V was clipped by 0 bases and J by 5 bases; unmatched bases: 7. Germline V gene lookup returns CDR1 GTSNPN and CDR2 SVGIG (reference sequence). This CDR3 has 16 residues. The V gene is TRBV30, the J gene TRBJ1-5; 10 nucleotides line up with TRBD1. The sequenced material came from peripheral blood. The source is a woman between 50 and 59 years old with active or convalescent COVID-19. The CDR3 nucleotides are TGTGCCTGGAGTGTACAGTGGGACAGGGGTGATCAGCCCCAGCATTTT. Its translation: CAWSVQWDRGDQPQHF.